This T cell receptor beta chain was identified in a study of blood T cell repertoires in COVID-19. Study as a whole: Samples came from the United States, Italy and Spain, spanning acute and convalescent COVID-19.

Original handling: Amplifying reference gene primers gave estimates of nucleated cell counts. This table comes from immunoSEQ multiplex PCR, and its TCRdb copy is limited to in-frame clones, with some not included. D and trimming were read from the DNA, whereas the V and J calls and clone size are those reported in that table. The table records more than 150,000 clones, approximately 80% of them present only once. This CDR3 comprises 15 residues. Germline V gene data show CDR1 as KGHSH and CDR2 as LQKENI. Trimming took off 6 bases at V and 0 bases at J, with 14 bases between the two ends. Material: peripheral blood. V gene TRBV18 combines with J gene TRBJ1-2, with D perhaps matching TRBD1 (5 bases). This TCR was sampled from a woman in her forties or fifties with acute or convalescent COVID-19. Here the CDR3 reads CASSADRTANYGYTF. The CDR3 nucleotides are TGTGCCAGCTCCGCCGACAGAACAGCTAACTATGGCTACACCTTC.